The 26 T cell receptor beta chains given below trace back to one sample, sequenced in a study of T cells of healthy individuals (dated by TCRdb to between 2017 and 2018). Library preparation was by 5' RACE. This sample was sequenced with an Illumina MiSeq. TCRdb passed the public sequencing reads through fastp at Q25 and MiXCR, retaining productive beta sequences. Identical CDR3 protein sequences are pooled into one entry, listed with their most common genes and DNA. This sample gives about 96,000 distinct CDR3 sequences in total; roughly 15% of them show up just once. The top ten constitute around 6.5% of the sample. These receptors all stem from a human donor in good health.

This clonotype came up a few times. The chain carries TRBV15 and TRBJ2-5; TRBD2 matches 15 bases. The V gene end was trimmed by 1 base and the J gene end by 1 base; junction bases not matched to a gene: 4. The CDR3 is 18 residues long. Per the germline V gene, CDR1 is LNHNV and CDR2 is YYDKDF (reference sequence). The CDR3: CATSRGRTSGRAQETQYF. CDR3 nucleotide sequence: TGTGCCACCAGCAGAGGACGGACTAGCGGGAGGGCCCAAGAGACCCAGTACTTC.

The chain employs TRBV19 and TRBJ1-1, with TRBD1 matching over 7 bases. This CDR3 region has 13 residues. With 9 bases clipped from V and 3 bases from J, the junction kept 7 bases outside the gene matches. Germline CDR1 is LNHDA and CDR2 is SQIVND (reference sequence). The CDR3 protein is CASTTGSDTEAFF. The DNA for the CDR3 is TGTGCCAGCACGACAGGGTCGGACACTGAAGCTTTCTTT.

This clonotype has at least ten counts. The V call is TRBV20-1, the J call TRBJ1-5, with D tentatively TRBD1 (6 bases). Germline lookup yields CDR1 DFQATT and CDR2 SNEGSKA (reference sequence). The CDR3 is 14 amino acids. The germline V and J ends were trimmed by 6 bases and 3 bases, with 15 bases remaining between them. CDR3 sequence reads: CSANRGTSNQPQHF. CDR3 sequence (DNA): TGCAGTGCGAACCGGGGGACATCCAATCAGCCCCAGCATTTT.

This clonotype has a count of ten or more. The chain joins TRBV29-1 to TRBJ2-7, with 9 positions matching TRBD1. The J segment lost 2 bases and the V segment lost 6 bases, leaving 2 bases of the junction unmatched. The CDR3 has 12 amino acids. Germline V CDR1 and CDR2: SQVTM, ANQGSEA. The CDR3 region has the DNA TGCAGCGTAAGGACAGGGGCCTACGAGCAGTACTTC. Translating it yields CSVRTGAYEQYF.

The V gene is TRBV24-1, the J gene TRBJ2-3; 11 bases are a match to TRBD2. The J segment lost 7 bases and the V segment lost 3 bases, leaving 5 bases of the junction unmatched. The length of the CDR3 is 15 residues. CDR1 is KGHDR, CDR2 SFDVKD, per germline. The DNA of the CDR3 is TGTGCCACCAGTGATGTGACTAGCGGGGTGAATACGCAGTATTTT. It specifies CATSDVTSGVNTQYF.

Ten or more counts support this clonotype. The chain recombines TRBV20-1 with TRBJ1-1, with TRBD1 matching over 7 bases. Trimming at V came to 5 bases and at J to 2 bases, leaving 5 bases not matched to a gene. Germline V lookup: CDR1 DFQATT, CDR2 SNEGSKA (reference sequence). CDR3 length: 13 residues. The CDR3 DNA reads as TGCAGTGCTGAAGGACAGGATAACACTGAAGCTTTCTTT. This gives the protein CSAEGQDNTEAFF.

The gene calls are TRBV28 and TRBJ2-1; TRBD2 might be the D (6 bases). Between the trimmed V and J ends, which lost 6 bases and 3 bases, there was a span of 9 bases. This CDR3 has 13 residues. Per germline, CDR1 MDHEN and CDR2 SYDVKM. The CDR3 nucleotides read TGTGCCAGCAGGGGACTGTACTACAATGAGCAGTTCTTC. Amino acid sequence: CASRGLYYNEQFF.

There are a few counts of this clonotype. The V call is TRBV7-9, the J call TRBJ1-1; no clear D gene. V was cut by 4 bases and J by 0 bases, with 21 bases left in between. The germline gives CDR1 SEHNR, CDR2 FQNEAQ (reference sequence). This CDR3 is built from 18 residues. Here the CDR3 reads CASSYGRISLPLNTEAFF. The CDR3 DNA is TGTGCCAGCAGCTATGGTCGGATTAGTCTTCCCTTGAACACTGAAGCTTTCTTT.

The CDR3 DNA sequence: TGTGCCAGCAGCTCACCCAGGGGGGGCGGAGAGACCCAGTACTTC. Translating gives CASSSPRGGGETQYF. The chain uses TRBV7-9 and TRBJ2-5, with D perhaps matching TRBD1 or TRBD2 (7 bases each). Trimming shortened V by 4 bases and J by 4 bases, and 16 bases separated the two germline ends. Germline-derived CDR1 and CDR2 are SEHNR and FQNEAQ (reference sequence). CDR3 length: 15 residues. The whole variable domain, remainder taken from reference TRBV7-9 and TRBJ2-5, is DTGVSQNPRHKITKRGQNVTFRCDPISEHNRLYWYRQTLGQGPEFLTYFQNEAQLEKSRLLSDRFSAERPKGSFSTLEIQRTEQGDSAMYLCASSSPRGGGETQYFGPGTRLLVL.

The chain's CDR3 is CASSQESGQGFYYEQYF. The CDR3, as DNA: TGCGCCAGCAGCCAAGAAAGTGGACAGGGGTTTTACTACGAGCAGTACTTC. V is TRBV4-1 and J is TRBJ2-7; 9 bases agree with TRBD1. J lost 3 bases, V lost 0 bases, and 9 bases had no gene match. The CDR3 covers 17 residues. Germline V gene sequence: CDR1 MGHRA, CDR2 YSYEKL.

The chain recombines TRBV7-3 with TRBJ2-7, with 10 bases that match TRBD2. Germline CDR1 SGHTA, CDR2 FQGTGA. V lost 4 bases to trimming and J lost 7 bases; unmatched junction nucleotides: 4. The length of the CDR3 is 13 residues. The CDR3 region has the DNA TGTGCCAGCAGCTCGGGACTAGCGAATGAGCAGTACTTC. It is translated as CASSSGLANEQYF. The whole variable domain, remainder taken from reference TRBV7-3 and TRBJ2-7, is GAGVSQTPSNKVTEKGKYVELRCDPISGHTALYWYRQSLGQGPEFLIYFQGTGAADDSGLPNDRFFAVRPEGSVSTLKIQRTERGDSAVYLCASSSGLANEQYFGPGTRLTVT.

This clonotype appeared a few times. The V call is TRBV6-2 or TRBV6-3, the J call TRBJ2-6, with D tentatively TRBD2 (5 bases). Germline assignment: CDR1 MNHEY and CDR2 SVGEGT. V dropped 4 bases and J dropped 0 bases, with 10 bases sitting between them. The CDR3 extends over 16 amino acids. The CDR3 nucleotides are TGTGCCAGCAGTTCCAGTGGACTCTCTGGGGCCAACGTCCTGACTTTC. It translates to CASSSSGLSGANVLTF.

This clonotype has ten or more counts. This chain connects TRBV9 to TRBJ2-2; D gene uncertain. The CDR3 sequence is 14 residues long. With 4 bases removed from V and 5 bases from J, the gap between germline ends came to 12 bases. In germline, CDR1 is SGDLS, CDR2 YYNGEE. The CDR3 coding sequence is TGTGCCAGCAGCCCACGTAGCAGGACCGGGGAGCTGTTTTTT. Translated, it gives CASSPRSRTGELFF.

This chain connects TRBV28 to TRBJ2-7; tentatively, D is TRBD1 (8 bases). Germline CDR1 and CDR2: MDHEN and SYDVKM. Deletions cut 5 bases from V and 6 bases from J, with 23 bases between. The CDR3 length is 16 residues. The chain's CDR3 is CASSTPQGAGETEQYF. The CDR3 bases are TGTGCCAGCAGTACCCCCCAGGGGGCGGGAGAGACCGAGCAGTACTTC.

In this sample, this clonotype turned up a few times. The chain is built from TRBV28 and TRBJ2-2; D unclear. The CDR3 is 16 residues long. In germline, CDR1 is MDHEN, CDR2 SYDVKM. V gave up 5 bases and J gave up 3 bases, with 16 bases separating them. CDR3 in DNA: TGTGCCAGCAGTCCCCGCAAGGCTCCCGACACCGGGGAGCTGTTTTTT. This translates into CASSPRKAPDTGELFF.

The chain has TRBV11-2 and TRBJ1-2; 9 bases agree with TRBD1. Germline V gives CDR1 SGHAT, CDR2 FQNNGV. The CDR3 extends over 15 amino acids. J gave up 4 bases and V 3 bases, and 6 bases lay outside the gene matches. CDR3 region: CASSLDGQGSYGYTF. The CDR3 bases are TGTGCCAGCAGCTTGGACGGACAGGGGAGCTATGGCTACACCTTC.

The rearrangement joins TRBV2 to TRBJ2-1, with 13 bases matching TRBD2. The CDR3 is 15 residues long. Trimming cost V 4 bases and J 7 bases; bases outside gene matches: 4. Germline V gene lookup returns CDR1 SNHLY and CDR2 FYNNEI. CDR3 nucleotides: TGTGCCAGCAGTGCCCGGACTAGCGGGAGTAATGAGCAGTTCTTC. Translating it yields CASSARTSGSNEQFF.

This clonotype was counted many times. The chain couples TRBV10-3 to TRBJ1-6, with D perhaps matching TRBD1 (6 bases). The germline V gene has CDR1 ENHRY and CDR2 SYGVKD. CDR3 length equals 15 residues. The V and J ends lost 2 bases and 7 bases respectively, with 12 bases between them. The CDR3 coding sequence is TGTGCCATCAGTGAGGAGGGGGACTTAAATTCACCCCTCCACTTT. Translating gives CAISEEGDLNSPLHF.

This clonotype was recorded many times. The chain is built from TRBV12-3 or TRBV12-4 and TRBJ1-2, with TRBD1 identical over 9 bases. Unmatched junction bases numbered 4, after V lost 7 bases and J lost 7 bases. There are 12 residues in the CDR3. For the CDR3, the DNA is TGTGCCAGCAACAGGGGGCTTGGTGGCTACACCTTC. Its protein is CASNRGLGGYTF.

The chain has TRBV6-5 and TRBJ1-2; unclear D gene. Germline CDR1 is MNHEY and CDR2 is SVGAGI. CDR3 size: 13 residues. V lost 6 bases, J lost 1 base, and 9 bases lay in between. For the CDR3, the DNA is TGTGCCAGCAGCCGTACAGATAACTATGGCTACACCTTC. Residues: CASSRTDNYGYTF.

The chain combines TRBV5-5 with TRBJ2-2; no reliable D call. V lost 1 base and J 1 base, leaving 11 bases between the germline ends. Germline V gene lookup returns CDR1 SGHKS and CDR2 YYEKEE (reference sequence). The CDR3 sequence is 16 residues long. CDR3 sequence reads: CASSLWQILNTGELFF. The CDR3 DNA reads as TGTGCCAGCAGCTTGTGGCAGATATTGAACACCGGGGAGCTGTTTTTT.

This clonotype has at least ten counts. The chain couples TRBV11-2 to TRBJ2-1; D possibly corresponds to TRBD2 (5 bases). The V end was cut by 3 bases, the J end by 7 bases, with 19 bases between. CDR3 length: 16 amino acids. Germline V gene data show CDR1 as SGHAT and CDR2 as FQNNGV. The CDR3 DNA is TGTGCCAGCAGCTTGCCACCGAGGACTGGTCTTAATGAGCAGTTCTTC. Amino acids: CASSLPPRTGLNEQFF.

The CDR3 reads CSGPRTGDYEQYF. DNA for the CDR3: TGCAGTGGGCCTCGGACAGGGGACTACGAGCAGTACTTC. The chain uses TRBV20-1 and TRBJ2-7, with 9 bases lining up with TRBD1. Germline V gene data show CDR1 as DFQATT and CDR2 as SNEGSKA (reference sequence). V trimming: 7 bases; J trimming: 3 bases; junction bases outside the gene matches: 7. This CDR3 has 13 residues.

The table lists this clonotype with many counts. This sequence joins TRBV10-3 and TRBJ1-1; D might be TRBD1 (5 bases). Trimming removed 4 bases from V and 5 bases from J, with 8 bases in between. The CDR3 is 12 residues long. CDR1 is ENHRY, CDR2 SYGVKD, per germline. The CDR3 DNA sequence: TGTGCCATCAGTGGGGGGGAGACTGAAGCTTTCTTT. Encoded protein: CAISGGETEAFF.

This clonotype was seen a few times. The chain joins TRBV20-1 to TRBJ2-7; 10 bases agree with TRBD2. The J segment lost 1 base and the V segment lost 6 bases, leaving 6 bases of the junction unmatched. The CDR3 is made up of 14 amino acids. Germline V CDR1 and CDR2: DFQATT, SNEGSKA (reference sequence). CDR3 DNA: TGCAGTGCCTCCCCTAGCGGGAGTTCCTACGAGCAGTACTTC. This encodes CSASPSGSSYEQYF.

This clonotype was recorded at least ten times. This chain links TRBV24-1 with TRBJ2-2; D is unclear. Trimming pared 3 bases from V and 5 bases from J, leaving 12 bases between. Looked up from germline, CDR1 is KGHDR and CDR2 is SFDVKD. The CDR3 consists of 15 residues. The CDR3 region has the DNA TGTGCCACCAGTGATCCGACTGCGATGACCGGGGAGCTGTTTTTT. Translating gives CATSDPTAMTGELFF.